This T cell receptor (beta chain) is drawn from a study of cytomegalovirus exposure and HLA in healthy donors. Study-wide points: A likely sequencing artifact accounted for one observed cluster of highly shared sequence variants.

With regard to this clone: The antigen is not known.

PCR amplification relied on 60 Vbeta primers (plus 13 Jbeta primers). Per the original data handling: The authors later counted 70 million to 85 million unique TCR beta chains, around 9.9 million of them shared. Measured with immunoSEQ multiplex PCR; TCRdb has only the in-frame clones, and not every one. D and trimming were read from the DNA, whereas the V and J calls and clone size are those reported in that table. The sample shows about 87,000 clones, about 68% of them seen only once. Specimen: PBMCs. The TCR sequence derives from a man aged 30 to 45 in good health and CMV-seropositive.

The CDR3 protein is CASSLDRTGQPQHF. CDR3 sequence (DNA): TGTGCCAGCAGCTTAGACCGAACGGGTCAGCCCCAGCATTTT. The chain links TRBV7-9 to TRBJ1-5; D uncertain. V was clipped by 1 base and J by 6 bases, with 10 bases between them. The CDR3 runs 14 residues. Germline loops: CDR1 SEHNR, CDR2 FQNEAQ (reference sequence).